This T cell receptor (beta chain) was recovered during a study of T cells in Graves' hyperthyroidism and ophthalmopathy (dated by TCRdb to between 2018 and 2020). For the study in its entirety: Peripheral blood samples were taken at initial diagnosis, before any treatment was given. After blood sampling, hyperthyroidism patients were treated with methimazole at a starting dose of 30 mg daily, and ophthalmopathy patients were treated with high-dose intravenous methylprednisolone. To identify TCR V-J signatures that set the groups apart, the researchers used a discovery cohort of more than 95 patients, made up of some 41 with Graves' ophthalmopathy and about 60 with stable Graves' hyperthyroidism. The study also compared thyroid tissue and blood T-cell repertoires from roughly 6 Graves' hyperthyroidism patients. For training and testing, the 100 patients in the discovery cohort were randomly divided in a 7:3 ratio. TCR Vbeta CDR3 sequencing of 135 peripheral blood samples (43 ophthalmopathy, 75 to 85 hyperthyroidism and around 17 progressor patients) is reported in the paper. Prospective prediction of ophthalmopathy was tested in an independent validation cohort consisting of fewer than 20 hyperthyroidism patients and over 15 patients who later progressed to ophthalmopathy. What the work shows at the level of the full study, not this receptor alone: During validation, the model predicted progression to ophthalmopathy a median of approximately 6 months ahead of onset, with approximately 71% sensitivity and roughly 75% specificity. In cross-validation, a model built on a 13 V-J signature told ophthalmopathy apart from stable hyperthyroidism with about 90% sensitivity and about 81% specificity, and in testing the same model reached 80%/75%. Sample size was not statistically predetermined, and investigators were not blinded to group allocation. Blood samples also contained most of the expanded thyroid clonotypes (frequency above 0.001), which suggests that blood repertoires may reflect thyroid immune responses.

On this clonotype: Its antigen remains undetermined. There are no base qualities to consult, and no much larger clone falls within one base.

The TCR beta CDR3 regions were amplified from the RNA transcripts. The first round of RT-PCR for the TCR CDR3 was performed with the HTBI primer set and the Qiagen OneStep RT-PCR kit. Libraries were constructed in a second round of multiplex PCR, after which size selection and purification were performed. Libraries were sequenced paired-end with 100 bp reads on an Illumina HiSeq2000. From the authors' description of their analysis: SOAPnuke was used to process the raw data, with reads discarded if the reads contained adapters or uncalled bases, had a mean Phred below 15, or lacked an exact constant-primer or identifier match. High-quality paired reads were merged with COPE v1.2.5, and unique nucleotide sequences were defined as clonotypes. Clonotypes were aligned to IMGT TRBV, TRBD and TRBJ reference segments using MiTCR v1.1. The analysis included only V-J combinations with a frequency above 0.0001, which together covered about 99% of the repertoires. A TCS score was defined as the ratio of F50 (clonal expansion) to E x V (chaos), with BLOSUM62-based TCRdist applied between CDR3 peptides within each V-J. Welch's t-statistics and random forest reduced roughly 540 V-J features to 13, which were used in a naive Bayes classifier (R e1071). TCRdb reprocessing: public reads trimmed at Q25 with fastp, clones called with MiXCR, in-frame beta chains kept. Each entry is one CDR3 protein sequence, shown with its most common DNA and genes. What appears here as the V and J calls and clone size reflects TCRdb's work, not the paper's. The sample profile shows roughly 300,000 distinct CDR3 sequences; about 18% of them were found once. Approximately 54% of the sample is in the top ten clones.

Trimming takes 4 bases off V and 3 bases off J; junction bases not matched to a gene: 2. CDR3 length: 14 amino acids, cysteine to phenylalanine. Kept here is only the CDR3 DNA, which spans 42 bases and is read in frame from base 1. As encoded in the germline V gene (reference sequence), CDR1 is DFQATT while CDR2 is SNEGSKA. Graves' hyperthyroidism was defined as stable when no progression to ophthalmopathy occurred over 18 months of follow-up. Hyperthyroidism patients were newly diagnosed, with disease duration under 2 months, and aged 18 to 65 years. Any patient with an uncontrolled infection, another autoimmune disease, pregnancy or lactation was excluded. Clinical symptoms, serum thyroxine and TRAb, thyroid ultrasound, and orbital computed tomography formed the basis for the diagnoses. Ficoll-Paque density gradient centrifugation was used to isolate PBMCs from around 10 ml of fresh peripheral blood. Total RNA was extracted using Trizol reagent, and RNA quality was assessed on an Agilent 2100 Bioanalyzer.

The rearranged segments are TRBV20-1 and TRBJ2-2, and 10 junctional nucleotides match TRBD1. Sequencing used blood. The receptor comes from a woman between 50 and 59 years old with Graves' hyperthyroidism. The sequenced DNA: TGCAGTGCTAAGGACAGGGGGGACACCGGGGAGCTGTTTTTT. Its protein is CSAKDRGDTGELFF.